These T cell receptor beta chains were read from a single sample in a study of cytomegalovirus exposure and HLA in healthy donors. TCRdb's copy holds only in-frame clones and misses some; the assay was immunoSEQ multiplex PCR. The top ten hold 20% to 25% of the sample, which has about 150,000 clones, 75% to 90% seen once. The material sequenced was PBMCs. The origin of the receptors is a young man in good health and CMV-seropositive. CDR3s include the opening cysteine and the closing phenylalanine or tryptophan. The order of the fields is clone size, V gene, CDR3 length, J gene, D gene, CDR3 protein, CDR3 DNA. A D gene is named only where the DNA matches it firmly. A row's size may be missing; if present it is once, few, many or a size class.

clone size: -; V gene: TRBV11-2; CDR3 length: 13; J gene: TRBJ2-2; D gene: -; CDR3 protein: CAGGQGGAGELFF; CDR3 DNA: TGTGCCGGGGGGCAGGGGGGCGCCGGGGAGCTGTTTTTT
clone size: -; V gene: TRBV2; CDR3 length: 10; J gene: TRBJ2-5; D gene: -; CDR3 protein: CAIGGATQYF; CDR3 DNA: TGTGCCATTGGAGGGGCGACCCAGTACTTC
clone size: -; V gene: TRBV9; CDR3 length: 17; J gene: TRBJ2-7; D gene: TRBD1; CDR3 protein: CASPPLDRGPVFYEQYF; CDR3 DNA: TGTGCCAGCCCTCCCTTGGACAGGGGGCCTGTTTTCTACGAGCAGTACTTC
clone size: -; V gene: TRBV7-8; CDR3 length: 14; J gene: TRBJ1-1; D gene: -; CDR3 protein: CASSLAGEYTEAFF; CDR3 DNA: TGTGCCAGCAGCTTAGCGGGAGAGTACACTGAAGCTTTCTTT
clone size: -; V gene: TRBV15; CDR3 length: 15; J gene: TRBJ1-2; D gene: -; CDR3 protein: CATSRDPGDQGGYTF; CDR3 DNA: TGTGCCACCAGCAGAGATCCAGGGGACCAGGGTGGCTACACCTTC
clone size: -; V gene: TRBV7-9; CDR3 length: 13; J gene: TRBJ1-2; D gene: -; CDR3 protein: CASSLNTNYGYTF; CDR3 DNA: TGTGCCAGCAGCTTAAACACTAACTATGGCTACACCTTC
clone size: -; V gene: TRBV4-3; CDR3 length: 17; J gene: TRBJ1-6; D gene: TRBD1; CDR3 protein: CASSQDQKTGFNSPLHF; CDR3 DNA: TGCGCCAGCAGCCAAGATCAAAAGACAGGGTTTAATTCACCCCTCCACTTT
clone size: -; V gene: TRBV18; CDR3 length: 14; J gene: TRBJ1-1; D gene: -; CDR3 protein: CASSLRQDPLEAFF; CDR3 DNA: TGTGCCAGCTCACTTCGACAGGACCCCCTCGAAGCTTTCTTT
clone size: many; V gene: TRBV19; CDR3 length: 15; J gene: TRBJ2-7; D gene: -; CDR3 protein: CASSMGGHYSYEQYF; CDR3 DNA: TGTGCCAGTAGTATGGGCGGACACTACTCCTACGAGCAGTACTTC
clone size: -; V gene: TRBV9; CDR3 length: 15; J gene: TRBJ1-1; D gene: -; CDR3 protein: CASSPGGAPGTEAFF; CDR3 DNA: TGTGCCAGCAGCCCGGGGGGGGCTCCTGGGACTGAAGCTTTCTTT
clone size: -; V gene: TRBV30; CDR3 length: 12; J gene: TRBJ1-2; D gene: -; CDR3 protein: CAWREGGRGYTF; CDR3 DNA: TGTGCCTGGCGGGAGGGGGGGAGAGGCTACACCTTC
clone size: once; V gene: TRBV28; CDR3 length: 14; J gene: TRBJ1-1; D gene: -; CDR3 protein: CASSRRGGATEAFF; CDR3 DNA: TGTGCCAGCAGTCGACGCGGGGGGGCCACTGAAGCTTTCTTT
clone size: -; V gene: TRBV7-9; CDR3 length: 17; J gene: TRBJ1-4; D gene: TRBD1; CDR3 protein: CASSKDRGQYANEKLFF; CDR3 DNA: TGTGCCAGCAGCAAGGACAGGGGGCAGTATGCTAATGAAAAACTGTTTTTT
clone size: once; V gene: TRBV30; CDR3 length: 12; J gene: TRBJ2-5; D gene: -; CDR3 protein: CAWSPDQETQYF; CDR3 DNA: TGTGCCTGGAGTCCAGACCAAGAGACCCAGTACTTC
clone size: -; V gene: TRBV5-8; CDR3 length: 13; J gene: TRBJ1-1; D gene: -; CDR3 protein: CASNRESGTEAFF; CDR3 DNA: TGTGCCAGCAACAGGGAGTCTGGGACTGAAGCTTTCTTT
clone size: -; V gene: TRBV12-5; CDR3 length: 18; J gene: TRBJ1-5; D gene: TRBD1; CDR3 protein: CASGLGTPGTGINQPQHF; CDR3 DNA: TGTGCTAGTGGTTTGGGGACCCCCGGGACAGGGATCAATCAGCCCCAGCATTTT
clone size: -; V gene: TRBV11-2; CDR3 length: 14; J gene: TRBJ1-1; D gene: TRBD1; CDR3 protein: CASSLFSGGSEAFF; CDR3 DNA: TGTGCCAGCAGCTTATTTTCAGGGGGCTCTGAAGCTTTCTTT
clone size: once; V gene: TRBV5-1; CDR3 length: 16; J gene: TRBJ2-3; D gene: TRBD1; CDR3 protein: CASSTDGRGRYDTQYF; CDR3 DNA: TGCGCCAGCAGCACGGACGGCAGGGGGCGATACGATACGCAGTATTTT
clone size: -; V gene: TRBV27; CDR3 length: 15; J gene: TRBJ2-1; D gene: -; CDR3 protein: CASTRTGTTYNEQFF; CDR3 DNA: TGTGCCAGCACCAGGACGGGGACAACCTACAATGAGCAGTTCTTC
clone size: -; V gene: TRBV15; CDR3 length: 16; J gene: TRBJ2-7; D gene: -; CDR3 protein: CATSRDKGGTRYEQYF; CDR3 DNA: TGTGCCACCAGCAGAGATAAGGGCGGGACGCGCTACGAGCAGTACTTC
clone size: -; V gene: TRBV6-5; CDR3 length: 13; J gene: TRBJ2-1; D gene: TRBD2; CDR3 protein: CATSRGGRNEQFF; CDR3 DNA: TGTGCCACTTCCCGGGGCGGGAGGAATGAGCAGTTCTTC
clone size: few; V gene: TRBV6-5; CDR3 length: 14; J gene: TRBJ1-2; D gene: -; CDR3 protein: CASTTRDGNYGYTF; CDR3 DNA: TGTGCCAGCACCACGAGGGATGGTAACTATGGCTACACCTTC
clone size: -; V gene: TRBV7-2; CDR3 length: 14; J gene: TRBJ1-2; D gene: TRBD1; CDR3 protein: CASSARQGYYGYTF; CDR3 DNA: TGTGCCAGCAGCGCCCGACAGGGGTACTATGGCTACACCTTC
clone size: once; V gene: TRBV5-1; CDR3 length: 15; J gene: TRBJ1-5; D gene: -; CDR3 protein: CASSWGDGTNQPQHF; CDR3 DNA: TGCGCCAGCAGCTGGGGGGACGGTACAAATCAGCCCCAGCATTTT
clone size: -; V gene: TRBV30; CDR3 length: 16; J gene: TRBJ2-5; D gene: TRBD2; CDR3 protein: CAWRYLAGRLQETQYF; CDR3 DNA: TGTGCCTGGAGGTATCTAGCGGGGCGACTCCAAGAGACCCAGTACTTC
clone size: once; V gene: TRBV6-1; CDR3 length: 18; J gene: TRBJ1-5; D gene: -; CDR3 protein: CASSEALRGSNGNQPQHF; CDR3 DNA: TGTGCCAGCAGTGAAGCGCTTCGGGGGTCAAACGGGAATCAGCCCCAGCATTTT
clone size: -; V gene: TRBV9; CDR3 length: 14; J gene: TRBJ1-5; D gene: -; CDR3 protein: CASSVEPGNQPQHF; CDR3 DNA: TGTGCCAGCAGCGTAGAGCCGGGGAATCAGCCCCAGCATTTT
clone size: -; V gene: TRBV4-1; CDR3 length: 14; J gene: TRBJ2-5; D gene: TRBD2; CDR3 protein: CASSDGGGLETQYF; CDR3 DNA: TGCGCCAGCAGCGATGGGGGGGGACTAGAGACCCAGTACTTC